Here is one T cell receptor beta chain with its context. The data are from a study of blood T cell repertoires in COVID-19. As for the study in general: Some COVID-19 samples were acute and others convalescent; all came from the United States, Italy and Spain. T cells, B-cell-depleted T cells, or PBMCs provided the cDNA or gDNA that served as material.

Authors' processing steps: Estimation of nucleated cell counts was performed using reference gene primer amplification. Profiling relied on immunoSEQ multiplex PCR, and the TCRdb table lists in-frame clones only, not all of them. V, J and clone size were drawn from that table, and D and trimming were deduced from the DNA. The data contain hundreds of thousands of clones, 70% to 90% of them singletons. Germline V lookup: CDR1 LNHDA, CDR2 SQIVND (reference sequence). This CDR3 is built from 16 residues. With 4 bases removed from V and 5 bases from J, the gap between germline ends came to 17 bases. Input material: peripheral blood. The clonotype was recovered from a woman aged 25 to 39 who had recovered from COVID-19. V usage is TRBV19 and J usage is TRBJ1-4; no definite D call. The CDR3 reads CASSRLSPVQNEKLFF. Here the CDR3 DNA reads TGTGCCAGTAGTAGACTAAGCCCGGTACAGAATGAAAAACTGTTTTTT.